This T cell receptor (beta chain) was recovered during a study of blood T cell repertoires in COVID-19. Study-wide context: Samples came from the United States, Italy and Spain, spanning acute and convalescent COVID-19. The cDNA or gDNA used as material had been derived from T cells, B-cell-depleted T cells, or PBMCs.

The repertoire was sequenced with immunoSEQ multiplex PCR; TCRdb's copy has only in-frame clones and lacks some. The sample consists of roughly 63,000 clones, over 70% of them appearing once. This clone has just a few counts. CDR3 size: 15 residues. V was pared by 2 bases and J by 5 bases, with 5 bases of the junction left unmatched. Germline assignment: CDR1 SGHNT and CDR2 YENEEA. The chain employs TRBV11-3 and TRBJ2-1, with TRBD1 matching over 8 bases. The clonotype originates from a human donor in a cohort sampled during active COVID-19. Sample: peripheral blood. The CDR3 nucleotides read TGTGCCAGCAGCTTAATGGCAGGGGGCCACAATGAGCAGTTCTTC. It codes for CASSLMAGGHNEQFF.